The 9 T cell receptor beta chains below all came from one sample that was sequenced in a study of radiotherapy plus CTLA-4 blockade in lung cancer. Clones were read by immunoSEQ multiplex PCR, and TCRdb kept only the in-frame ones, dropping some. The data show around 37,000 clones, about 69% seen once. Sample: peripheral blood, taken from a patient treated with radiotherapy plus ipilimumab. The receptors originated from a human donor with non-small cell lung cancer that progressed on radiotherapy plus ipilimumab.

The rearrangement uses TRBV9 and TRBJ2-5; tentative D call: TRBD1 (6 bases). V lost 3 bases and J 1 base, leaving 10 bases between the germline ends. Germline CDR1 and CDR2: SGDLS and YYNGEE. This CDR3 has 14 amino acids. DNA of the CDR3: TGTGCCAGCAGCGCTCAACAGGGCCAAGAGACCCAGTACTTC. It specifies CASSAQQGQETQYF.

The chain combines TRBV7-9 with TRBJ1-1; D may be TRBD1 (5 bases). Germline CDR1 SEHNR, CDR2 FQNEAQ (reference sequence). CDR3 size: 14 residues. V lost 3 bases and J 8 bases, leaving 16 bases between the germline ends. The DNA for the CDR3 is TGTGCCAGCAGCTTGACAGATCCCTTCGGGGAAGCTTTCTTT. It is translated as CASSLTDPFGEAFF.

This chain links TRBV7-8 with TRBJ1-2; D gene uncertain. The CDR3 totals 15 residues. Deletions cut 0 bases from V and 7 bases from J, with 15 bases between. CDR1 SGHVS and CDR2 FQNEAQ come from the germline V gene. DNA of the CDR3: TGTGCCAGCAGCTTAGCGAGTGCCCCAAGAGGTGGCTACACCTTC. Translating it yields CASSLASAPRGGYTF.

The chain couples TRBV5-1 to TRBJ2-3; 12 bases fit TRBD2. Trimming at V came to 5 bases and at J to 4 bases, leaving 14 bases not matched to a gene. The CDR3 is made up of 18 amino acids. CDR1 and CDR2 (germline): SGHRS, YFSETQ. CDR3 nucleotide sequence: TGCGCCAGCAGGGGGACAGTGACTAGCGGGAGTCCATCAGATACGCAGTATTTT. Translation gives CASRGTVTSGSPSDTQYF.

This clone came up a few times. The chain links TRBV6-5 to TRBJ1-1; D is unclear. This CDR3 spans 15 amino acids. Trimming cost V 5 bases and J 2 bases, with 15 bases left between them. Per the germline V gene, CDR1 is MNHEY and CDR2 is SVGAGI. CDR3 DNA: TGTGCCAGCAGTAACTATCTCGGGTCCAACACTGAAGCTTTCTTT. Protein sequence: CASSNYLGSNTEAFF.

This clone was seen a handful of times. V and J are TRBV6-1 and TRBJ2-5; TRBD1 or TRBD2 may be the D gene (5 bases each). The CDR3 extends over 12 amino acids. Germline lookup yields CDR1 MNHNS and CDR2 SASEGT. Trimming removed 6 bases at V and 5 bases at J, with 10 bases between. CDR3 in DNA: TGTGCCAGCAGGGGACCCACGGAGACCCAGTACTTC. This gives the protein CASRGPTETQYF.

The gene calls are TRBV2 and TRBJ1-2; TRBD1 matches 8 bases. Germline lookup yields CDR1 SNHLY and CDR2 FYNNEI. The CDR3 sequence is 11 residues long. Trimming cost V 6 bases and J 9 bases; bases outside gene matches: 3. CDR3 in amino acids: CASRWTGSYTF. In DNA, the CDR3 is TGTGCCAGCAGGTGGACAGGGAGCTACACCTTC.

This chain's CDR3 is CASKYFREYETYGYTF. DNA of the CDR3: TGTGCCAGCAAGTATTTCCGAGAGTACGAAACCTATGGCTACACCTTC. The chain employs TRBV5-2 and TRBJ1-2. TRBV5-2 is assigned pseudogene status. This CDR3 has 16 amino acids.

The CDR3 coding sequence is TGTGCCAGCTCACCACCAAGGCAGGGACAAGCTTTCTTT. Translated: CASSPPRQGQAFF. J is TRBJ1-1 and V is TRBV18, with D possibly matching TRBD1 (5 bases). The length of the CDR3 is 13 residues. From germline, CDR1 is KGHSH and CDR2 LQKENI. V gave up 0 bases and J gave up 9 bases, with 11 bases separating them.